This T cell receptor beta chain is from a study of shared clonotypes between healthy human individuals. Overall study findings and caveats: Donors were few, which limited the genetic and exposure-history diversity represented.

Measured with immunoSEQ multiplex PCR; TCRdb has only the in-frame clones, and not every one. The data contain hundreds of thousands of clones, approximately 96% of them seen just once; the ten biggest clones take up more than 0.085%. About this clone itself: Its matching antigen is unknown.

Germline trimming cut 7 bases from V and 1 base from J; bases unmatched to any gene: 6. CDR1 is MDHEN, CDR2 SYDVKM, per germline. The CDR3 runs 15 residues. CD45RO-negative, CCR7-selected cells formed the naive CD8 fraction, which excluded terminally differentiated effector memory CD45RA+ cells. This receptor was obtained from a woman in her 30s in good health. The sequencing sample was made of naive CD8+ T cells sorted from blood. The chain combines TRBV28 with TRBJ2-7, with 11 bases lining up with TRBD2. The DNA of the CDR3 is TGTGCCAGCACTCTAGCGGGAGGCTTTTCCTACGAGCAGTACTTC. It codes for CASTLAGGFSYEQYF.